This T cell receptor beta chain originates from a study of blood T cells in healthy people across ages. A second roughly 6 to 12 cycle PCR used barcoded and J-beta primers. One entry per CDR3 protein, called by TCRdb with MiXCR from the 5' RACE reads. The sample lists about 640,000 distinct CDR3 sequences; approximately 50% were seen once. The table lists this clonotype with a count of one. The CDR3 covers 15 residues. Looked up from germline, CDR1 is DFQATT and CDR2 is SNEGSKA (reference sequence). V lost 6 bases, J lost 2 bases, and 11 bases stayed unmatched. This receptor was taken from a man in his 60s in good health. The rearrangement uses TRBV20-1 and TRBJ2-7; 9 bases match TRBD2. Material: blood. The CDR3 DNA sequence: TGCAGTGCGATTAGCGGGGGCTCACCCACCTACGAGCAGTACTTC. Translated, it gives CSAISGGSPTYEQYF.